This T cell receptor (beta chain) was identified during a study of human T cells and chemical hapten exposure. TCRdb redid the calling of the RACE reads with MiXCR, one entry per CDR3 protein. This table has more than 250,000 distinct CDR3 sequences, roughly 7.4% appearing once. The time point was: pre-sensitization, week 0. The treatment denotes: therapeutic diphenylcyclopropenone sensitization with weekly scalp DPC. Donation of samples came from alopecia patients who were 18 to 70 years old and suitable for DPC. V lost 7 bases to trimming and J lost 1 base, with 16 bases between them. From germline, CDR1 is MNHEY and CDR2 SVGAGI. The CDR3 sequence is 15 residues long. In this sample, this clonotype turned up a few times.

Sequenced here: whole blood, sampled in connection with sensitization to the hapten diphenylcyclopropenone (DPC). The chain uses TRBV6-5 and TRBJ1-2, with D possibly TRBD1 on 5 matching bases. The source of this sequence is a man between 18 and 29 years old with alopecia areata. Some clones in this sample may be carry-over from other donors' samples. CDR3 protein: CASKGAQPFNYGYTF. As DNA, the CDR3 is TGTGCCAGCAAAGGGGCCCAGCCCTTTAACTATGGCTACACCTTC.